The sequence of this T cell receptor beta chain was determined in a study of CD8+CD57+ T cells in acquired aplastic anemia. Study-wide background: The mean DNA yield obtained from sorted CD4+ and CD8+ cells came to approximately 3 ug. Study-level results: Significant differences in CD8+ Simpson's diversity were not observed between patients and controls. The study identified 25 to 30 CD8+ CDR3 sequences shared by patients and controls.

About this clonotype itself: Its antigen is not known.

CDR3 and TCR beta VDJ profiling relied on genomic DNA as the template. TCRdb analysed the reads with MiXCR anew, one entry per CDR3 protein. The table records under 40,000 distinct CDR3 sequences, more than 75% of them present only once. Deletions cut 1 base from V and 6 bases from J, with 15 bases between. CDR1 is SGHVS and CDR2 is FNYEAQ in the germline V gene. The CDR3 runs to 15 residues. The rearrangement uses TRBV7-6 and TRBJ1-2; D is uncertain. This receptor was obtained from a human donor in good health, serving as a control. Sequenced material: sorted CD4+, CD8+, or CD8+CD57+ T cells (not recorded which) from PBMCs. The CDR3 here is CASSLEGPAINGYTF. In nucleotides, the CDR3 is TGTGCCAGCAGCTTAGAAGGTCCGGCGATTAATGGCTACACCTTC. The full variable domain, rest sourced from reference TRBV7-6 and TRBJ1-2, is GAGVSQSPRYKVTKRGQDVALRCDPISGHVSLYWYRQALGQGPEFLTYFNYEAQQDKSGLPNDRFSAERPEGSISTLTIQRTEQRDSAMYRCASSLEGPAINGYTFGSGTRLTVV.